Presented here are 10 T cell receptor beta chains from one specimen sequenced in a study of post-analysis software for immune sequencing data. Study-wide findings and caveats: Among a handful of TRBV segments more frequent in patients than controls were TRBV5-6, TRBV5-1 and TRBV20-1.

For these TCRs, the target antigens are not known. Prepared libraries of TCR beta cDNA carried unique molecular identifiers. One entry per CDR3 protein, called by TCRdb with MiXCR from the PCR reads. The data show some 700,000 distinct CDR3 sequences, with around 64% seen just once and about 11% held by the top ten. Sequenced input: blood. The receptors shown here come from a girl aged 2-15 years with multiple sclerosis.

This sequence joins TRBV29-1 and TRBJ2-7, with 9 nucleotides matching TRBD1. The closer fit of TRBJ2-4 to the DNA end suggests the J call may be wrong. Per the germline V gene, CDR1 is SQVTM and CDR2 is ANQGSEA. The CDR3 length is 12 residues. In nucleotides, the CDR3 is TGCAGCGTGCTCGGGACAGGGAACATTCAGTACTTC. Amino acids: CSVLGTGNIQYF.

The chain combines TRBV7-2 with TRBJ2-5; D unclear. CDR3 length: 14 residues. CDR1 SGHTA and CDR2 FQGNSA come from the germline V gene. V lost 6 bases and J 5 bases, leaving 16 bases between the germline ends. This CDR3 reads CASRPSYGRETQYF. DNA of the CDR3: TGTGCCAGCAGACCCAGTTACGGCCGGGAGACCCAGTACTTC.

CDR3 loop: CASSPLGDPYNEQFF. The CDR3 nucleotides read TGTGCCAGCAGCCCCCTGGGGGATCCCTACAATGAGCAGTTCTTC. The chain has TRBV7-9 and TRBJ2-1; TRBD1 or TRBD2 may be the D gene (5 bases each). V was clipped by 5 bases and J by 2 bases, with 13 bases between them. Germline V gene lookup returns CDR1 SEHNR and CDR2 FQNEAQ (reference sequence). This CDR3 is built from 15 residues.

This chain connects TRBV5-1 to TRBJ2-7; the D gene is possibly TRBD1 (5 bases). Gene TRBJ2-5 matches the end of the DNA better, so the J call may be wrong. This CDR3 contains 19 residues. Germline loops: CDR1 SGHRS, CDR2 YFSETQ. CDR3 coding DNA: TGCGCCAGCAGCTTGGCCAACAGGTCCCCCCTCATTGGTGGAGAGACCCAGTACTTC. This sequence encodes CASSLANRSPLIGGETQYF.

This clonotype was observed a handful of times. The chain is built from TRBV6-5 and TRBJ2-7; D perhaps matches TRBD1 (5 bases). The CDR3 has 13 amino acids. CDR1 and CDR2 (germline): MNHEY, SVGAGI. Between the trimmed V and J ends, which lost 5 bases and 5 bases, there was a span of 13 bases. The CDR3 sequence is CASSLRVRDEQYF. The DNA of the CDR3 is TGTGCCAGCAGTCTCAGGGTCCGGGACGAGCAGTACTTC.

This clonotype was found a few times. The genes are TRBV5-1 and TRBJ1-5; D gene unclear. V lost 0 bases to trimming and J lost 8 bases, with 15 bases between them. The CDR3 runs to 15 residues. Germline V gene data show CDR1 as SGHRS and CDR2 as YFSETQ. The CDR3 here is CASSLGADPPEPQHF. The CDR3 bases are TGCGCCAGCAGCTTGGGAGCGGACCCTCCGGAGCCCCAGCATTTT.

This clonotype has more than one count but fewer than ten. The rearrangement uses TRBV20-1 and TRBJ1-2; TRBD1 matches 9 bases. V was pared by 3 bases and J by 5 bases, with 4 bases of the junction left unmatched. The V gene's germline CDR1 is DFQATT and CDR2 SNEGSKA (reference sequence). CDR3 length equals 13 residues. Written as DNA, the CDR3 is TGCAGTGCTAGGCCGGACAGGGGATATGGCTACACCTTC. Amino acids: CSARPDRGYGYTF.

The rearrangement joins TRBV20-1 to TRBJ1-1; D perhaps matches TRBD1 (5 bases). The V and J ends lost 5 bases and 2 bases respectively, with 12 bases between them. CDR3 size: 13 residues. Germline-derived CDR1 and CDR2 are DFQATT and SNEGSKA (reference sequence). DNA for the CDR3: TGCAGTGCTGGACAAGACAGTAACACTGAAGCTTTCTTT. As protein: CSAGQDSNTEAFF.

CDR3 amino acids: CASSYIRRGRLSAQYF. The CDR3 nucleotides read TGTGCCAGCAGTTACATCCGGCGGGGGCGCCTTTCGGCGCAGTATTTT. The V and J genes are TRBV6-2 or TRBV6-3 and TRBJ2-3; weak D call: TRBD2 (7 bases). Deletions cut 2 bases from V and 10 bases from J, with 22 bases between. This CDR3 comprises 16 residues. CDR1 is MNHEY and CDR2 is SVGEGT in the germline V gene.

The rearrangement joins TRBV18 to TRBJ2-1; 8 bases are shared with TRBD1. The CDR3 runs 15 residues. V lost 0 bases and J lost 8; bases outside the gene matches: 6. Germline loops: CDR1 KGHSH, CDR2 LQKENI. The CDR3 coding sequence is TGTGCCAGCTCACCACCGAGACAGGGGTCGGATGAGCAGTTCTTC. Amino acid sequence: CASSPPRQGSDEQFF. Supplemented by reference TRBV18 and TRBJ2-1, the full variable domain reads NAGVMQNPRHLVRRRGQEARLRCSPMKGHSHVYWYRQLPEEGLKFMVYLQKENIIDESGMPKERFSAEFPKEGPSILRIQQVVRGDSAAYFCASSPPRQGSDEQFFGPGTRLTVL.